The present T cell receptor (beta chain) was sequenced within a study of identifying expanded T cells in peripheral blood. Sequenced by immunoSEQ multiplex PCR; TCRdb stores in-frame clones only, minus some. Found here are 50,000 or so clones, roughly 87% of them singletons; the top ten hold 3% to 4.5%. Study-level points and caveats: Over around two and four weeks, about 15 and 19 clones changed, versus roughly 1.1 between replicates.

This clone was counted a single time. Its target is not known. Collection occurred without any documented infections or immune events in donors. Trimming took off 3 bases at V and 0 bases at J, with 15 bases between the two ends. The CDR3 is 18 residues long. CDR1 is KGHSH, CDR2 LQKENI, per germline. Input material: blood. The chain links TRBV18 to TRBJ2-6; D possibly corresponds to TRBD2 (6 bases). This TCR was recovered from a person between 18 and 70 years old in good health. The CDR3: CASSPVMAGNSGANVLTF. The CDR3 region has the DNA TGTGCCAGCTCACCGGTAATGGCGGGGAACTCTGGGGCCAACGTCCTGACTTTC.